This record looks at one T cell receptor (beta chain) sequence and its context. Its antigen is unknown. The PCR was carried out with 60 Vbeta primers and 13 Jbeta primers. Profiled with immunoSEQ multiplex PCR; TCRdb holds only in-frame clones, not every one. This table has 150,000 to 200,000 clones, roughly four fifths appearing once. Germline V CDR1 and CDR2: SEHNR, FQNEAQ (reference sequence). The CDR3 sequence is 14 residues long. The V end was cut by 8 bases, the J end by 6 bases, with 17 bases between. The data originate from a study of cytomegalovirus exposure and HLA in healthy donors. Study-wide points: In presence/absence analyses, roughly uniform sequencing depth across donors was assumed. Immune exposure data for these donors was limited to CMV serostatus. Most likely, a cluster of highly shared sequence variants arose as a sequencing artifact. Cytomegalovirus-associated TCR beta chains were listed, numbering 150 to 200.

The sequenced material came from PBMCs. This clonotype was sampled from a man between 45 and 60 years old in good health and CMV-seronegative. The chain carries TRBV7-9 and TRBJ1-5; D is unresolved. Written as DNA, the CDR3 is TGTGCCAGCGGCCAGGTCCCCGGAGGTCAGCCCCAGCATTTT. It codes for CASGQVPGGQPQHF.